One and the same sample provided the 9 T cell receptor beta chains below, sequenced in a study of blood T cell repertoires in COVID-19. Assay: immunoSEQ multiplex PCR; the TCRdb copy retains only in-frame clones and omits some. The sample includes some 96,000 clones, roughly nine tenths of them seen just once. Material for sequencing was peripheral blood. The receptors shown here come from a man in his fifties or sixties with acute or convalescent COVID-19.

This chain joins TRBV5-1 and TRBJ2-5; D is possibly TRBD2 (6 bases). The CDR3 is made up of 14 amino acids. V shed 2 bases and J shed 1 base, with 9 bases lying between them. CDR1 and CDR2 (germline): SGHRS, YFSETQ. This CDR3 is CASSFGTSQETQYF. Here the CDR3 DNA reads TGCGCCAGCAGCTTCGGGACTTCCCAAGAGACCCAGTACTTC.

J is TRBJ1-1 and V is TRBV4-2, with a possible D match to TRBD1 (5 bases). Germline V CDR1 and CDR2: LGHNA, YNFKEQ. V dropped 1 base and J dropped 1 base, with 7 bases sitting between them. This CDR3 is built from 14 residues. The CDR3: CASSQVDRNTEAFF. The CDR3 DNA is TGTGCCAGCAGCCAAGTCGACAGGAACACTGAAGCTTTCTTT.

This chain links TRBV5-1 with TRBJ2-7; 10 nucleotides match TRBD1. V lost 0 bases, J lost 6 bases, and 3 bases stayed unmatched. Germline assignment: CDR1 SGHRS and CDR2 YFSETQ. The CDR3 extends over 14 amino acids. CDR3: CASSLETGGGEQYV. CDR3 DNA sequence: TGCGCCAGCAGCTTGGAGACAGGGGGCGGCGAGCAGTACGTC.

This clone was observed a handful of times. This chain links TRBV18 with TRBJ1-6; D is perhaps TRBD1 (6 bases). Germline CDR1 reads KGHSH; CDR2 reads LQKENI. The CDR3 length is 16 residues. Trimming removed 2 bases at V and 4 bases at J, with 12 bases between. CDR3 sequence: CASSPSAQGYNSPLHF. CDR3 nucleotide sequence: TGTGCCAGCTCACCAAGTGCACAGGGATATAATTCACCCCTCCACTTT.

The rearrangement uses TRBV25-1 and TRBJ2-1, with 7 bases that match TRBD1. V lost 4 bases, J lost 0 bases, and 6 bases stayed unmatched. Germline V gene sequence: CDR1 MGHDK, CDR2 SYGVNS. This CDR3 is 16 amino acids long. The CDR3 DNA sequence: TGTGCCAGCAGTGCGGGACAGCTGATCTCCTACAATGAGCAGTTCTTC. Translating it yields CASSAGQLISYNEQFF.

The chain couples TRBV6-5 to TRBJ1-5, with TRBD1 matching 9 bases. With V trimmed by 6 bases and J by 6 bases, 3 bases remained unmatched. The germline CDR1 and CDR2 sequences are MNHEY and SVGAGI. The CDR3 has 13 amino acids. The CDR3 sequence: CASRRTGVQPQHF. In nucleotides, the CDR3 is TGTGCCAGCAGACGGACAGGGGTTCAGCCCCAGCATTTT.

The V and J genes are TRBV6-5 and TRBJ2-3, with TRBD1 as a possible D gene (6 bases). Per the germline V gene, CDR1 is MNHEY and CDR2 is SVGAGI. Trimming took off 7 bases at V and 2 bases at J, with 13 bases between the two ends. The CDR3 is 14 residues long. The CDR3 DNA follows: TGTGCCAGCATCAGGGGTCGTTACACAGATACGCAGTATTTT. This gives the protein CASIRGRYTDTQYF.

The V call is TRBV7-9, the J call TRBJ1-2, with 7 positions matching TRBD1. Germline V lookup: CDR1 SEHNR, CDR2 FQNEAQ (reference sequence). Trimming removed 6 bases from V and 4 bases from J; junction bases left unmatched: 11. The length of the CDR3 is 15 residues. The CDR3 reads CASSTGDSSFYGYTF. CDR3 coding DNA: TGTGCCAGCAGTACGGGGGACAGTTCCTTCTATGGCTACACCTTC.

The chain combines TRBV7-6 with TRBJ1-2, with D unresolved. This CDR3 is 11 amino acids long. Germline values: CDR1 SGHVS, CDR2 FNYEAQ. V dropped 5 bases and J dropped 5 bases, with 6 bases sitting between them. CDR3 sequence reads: CASSREYGYTF. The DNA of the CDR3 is TGTGCCAGCAGCAGGGAGTATGGCTACACCTTC. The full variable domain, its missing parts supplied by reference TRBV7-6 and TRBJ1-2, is GAGVSQSPRYKVTKRGQDVALRCDPISGHVSLYWYRQALGQGPEFLTYFNYEAQQDKSGLPNDRFSAERPEGSISTLTIQRTEQRDSAMYRCASSREYGYTFGSGTRLTVV.